The following is a T cell receptor beta chain sequence with its context. The antigen remains unidentified. TCRdb's table, derived via immunoSEQ multiplex PCR, lists solely in-frame clones and lacks some. The profile shows under 150,000 clones, more than 75% of them singletons. These data originate in a study of cytomegalovirus exposure and HLA in healthy donors. Background on the study: The use of the same platform for the approximately 130 validation repertoires and the roughly 670 first-cohort repertoires was reported by a later analysis. Findings of the study overall: Cytomegalovirus status was reportedly diagnosed by the classifier with high specificity and sensitivity.

The CDR3 loop spans 14 amino acids. The V and J ends lost 11 bases and 6 bases respectively, with 23 bases between them. Germline assignment: CDR1 MNHEY and CDR2 SMNVEV (reference sequence). This receptor was obtained from a man aged 18 to 30 in good health and CMV-seropositive. This chain joins TRBV27 and TRBJ2-7; possible D gene TRBD2, 5 bases. Sequenced: PBMCs. The CDR3 is CASQALGSIGEQYF. The CDR3 nucleotides are TGTGCCTCCCAAGCACTAGGGAGTATCGGCGAGCAGTACTTC.